Here is one TCR beta chain with its context. The data belong to a study of blood T cell repertoires in COVID-19. With 4 bases removed from V and 8 bases from J, the gap between germline ends came to 11 bases. Germline V gene data show CDR1 as MNHEY and CDR2 as SVGAGI. The CDR3 is 13 residues long. Using immunoSEQ multiplex PCR, the repertoire was profiled, and TCRdb retains in-frame clones only, with some absent. The sample yields just under 90,000 clones, approximately 91% seen once. This TCR was recovered from a man between 60 and 75 years old with acute or convalescent COVID-19. V is TRBV6-5 and J is TRBJ1-4; D gene unclear. Sequencing was done on a sample of peripheral blood. As DNA, the CDR3 is TGTGCCAGCAGTTGGCCCTGTTTAGAAAAACTGTTTTTT. Translation gives CASSWPCLEKLFF.